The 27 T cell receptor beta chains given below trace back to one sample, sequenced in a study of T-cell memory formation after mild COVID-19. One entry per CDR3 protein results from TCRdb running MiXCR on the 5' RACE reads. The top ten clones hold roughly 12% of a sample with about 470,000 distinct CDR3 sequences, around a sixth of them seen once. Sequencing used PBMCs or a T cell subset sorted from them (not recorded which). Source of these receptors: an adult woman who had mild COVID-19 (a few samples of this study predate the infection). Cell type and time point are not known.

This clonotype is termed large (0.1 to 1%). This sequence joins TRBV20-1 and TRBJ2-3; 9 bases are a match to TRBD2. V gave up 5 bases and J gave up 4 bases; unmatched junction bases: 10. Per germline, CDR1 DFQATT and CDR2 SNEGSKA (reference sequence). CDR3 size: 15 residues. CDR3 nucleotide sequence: TGCAGTGCTGGACAGATCGGCGGGGGGGCAGATACGCAGTATTTT. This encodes CSAGQIGGGADTQYF.

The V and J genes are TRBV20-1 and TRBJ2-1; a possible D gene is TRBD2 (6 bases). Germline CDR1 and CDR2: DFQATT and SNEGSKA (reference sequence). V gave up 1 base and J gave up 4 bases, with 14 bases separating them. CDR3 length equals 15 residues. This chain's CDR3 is CSARVGGSGYNEQFF. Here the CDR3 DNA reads TGCAGTGCTAGAGTTGGTGGTAGCGGATACAATGAGCAGTTCTTC.

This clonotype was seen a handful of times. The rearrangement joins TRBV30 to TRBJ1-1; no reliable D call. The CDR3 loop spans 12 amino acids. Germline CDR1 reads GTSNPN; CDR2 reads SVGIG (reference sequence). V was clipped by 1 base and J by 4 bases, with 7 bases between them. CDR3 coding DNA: TGTGCCTGGAGTGGCATAGGCACTGAAGCTTTCTTT. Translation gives CAWSGIGTEAFF.

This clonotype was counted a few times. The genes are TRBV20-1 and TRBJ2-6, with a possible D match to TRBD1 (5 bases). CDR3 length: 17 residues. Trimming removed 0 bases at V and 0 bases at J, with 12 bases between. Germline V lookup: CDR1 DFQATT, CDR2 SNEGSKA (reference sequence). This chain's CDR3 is CSARDPGHLSGANVLTF. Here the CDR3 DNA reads TGCAGTGCTAGAGATCCTGGACACCTCTCTGGGGCCAACGTCCTGACTTTC.

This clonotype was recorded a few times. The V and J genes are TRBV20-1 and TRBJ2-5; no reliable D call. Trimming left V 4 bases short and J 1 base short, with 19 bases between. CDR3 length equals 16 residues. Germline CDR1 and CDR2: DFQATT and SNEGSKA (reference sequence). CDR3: CSAMAVGFVTQETQYF. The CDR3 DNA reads TGCAGTGCTATGGCCGTAGGGTTCGTGACCCAAGAGACCCAGTACTTC.

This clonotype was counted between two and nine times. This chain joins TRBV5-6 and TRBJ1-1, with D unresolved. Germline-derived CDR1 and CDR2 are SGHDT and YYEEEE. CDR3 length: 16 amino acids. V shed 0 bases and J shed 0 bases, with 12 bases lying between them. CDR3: CASSLGPGGMNTEAFF. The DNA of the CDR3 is TGTGCCAGCAGCTTGGGGCCGGGTGGAATGAACACTGAAGCTTTCTTT. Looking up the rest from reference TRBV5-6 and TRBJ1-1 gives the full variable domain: DAGVTQSPTHLIKTRGQQVTLRCSPKSGHDTVSWYQQALGQGPQFIFQYYEEEERQRGNFPDRFSGHQFPNYSSELNVNALLLGDSALYLCASSLGPGGMNTEAFFGQGTRLTVV.

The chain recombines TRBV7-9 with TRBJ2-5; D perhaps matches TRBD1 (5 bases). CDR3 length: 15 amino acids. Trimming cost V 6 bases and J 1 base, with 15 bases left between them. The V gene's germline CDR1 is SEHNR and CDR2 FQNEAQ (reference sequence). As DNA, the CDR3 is TGTGCCAGCAGTTCACGGGTAGACAGCCAAGAGACCCAGTACTTC. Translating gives CASSSRVDSQETQYF.

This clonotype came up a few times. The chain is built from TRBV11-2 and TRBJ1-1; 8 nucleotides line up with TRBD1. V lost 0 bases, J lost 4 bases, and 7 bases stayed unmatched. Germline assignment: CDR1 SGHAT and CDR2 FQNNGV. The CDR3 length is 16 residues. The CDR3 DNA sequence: TGTGCCAGCAGCTTAGATGGGGCAGGGGGCGGCACTGAAGCTTTCTTT. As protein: CASSLDGAGGGTEAFF.

CDR3 sequence reads: CASSTSQGRTDTQYF. In DNA, the CDR3 is TGTGCCAGCAGTACAAGCCAGGGGAGGACAGATACGCAGTATTTT. The chain carries TRBV12-3 or TRBV12-4 and TRBJ2-3, with D perhaps given as TRBD1 or TRBD2 (6 bases each). There are 15 residues in the CDR3. V lost 5 bases and J lost 3, with 15 bases in between.

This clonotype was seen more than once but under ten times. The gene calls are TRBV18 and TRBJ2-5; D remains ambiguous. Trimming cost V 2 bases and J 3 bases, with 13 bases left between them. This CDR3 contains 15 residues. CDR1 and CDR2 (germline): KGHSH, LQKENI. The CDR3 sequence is CASSPTAQGKETQYF. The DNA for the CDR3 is TGTGCCAGCTCACCAACCGCCCAAGGGAAAGAGACCCAGTACTTC.

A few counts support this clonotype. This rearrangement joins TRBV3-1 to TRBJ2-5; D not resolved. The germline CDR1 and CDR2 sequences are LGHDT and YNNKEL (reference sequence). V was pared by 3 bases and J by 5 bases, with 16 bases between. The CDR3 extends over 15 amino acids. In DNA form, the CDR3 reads TGTGCCAGCAGCCACCATGCAGCCCTAAGGGAGACCCAGTACTTC. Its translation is CASSHHAALRETQYF.

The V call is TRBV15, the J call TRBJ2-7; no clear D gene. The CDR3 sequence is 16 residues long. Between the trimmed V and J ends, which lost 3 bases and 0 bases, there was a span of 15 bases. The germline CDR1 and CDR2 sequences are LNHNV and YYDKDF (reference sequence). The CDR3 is CATSSRSPTISYEQYF. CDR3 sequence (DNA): TGTGCCACCAGCAGCAGGTCCCCAACTATCTCCTACGAGCAGTACTTC.

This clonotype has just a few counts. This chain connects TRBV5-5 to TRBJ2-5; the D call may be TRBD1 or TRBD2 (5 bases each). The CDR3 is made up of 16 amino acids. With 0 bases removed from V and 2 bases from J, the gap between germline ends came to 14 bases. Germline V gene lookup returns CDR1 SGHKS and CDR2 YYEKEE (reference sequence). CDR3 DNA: TGTGCCAGCAGCTTGGTTGGGGGTCGAGTTCAAGAGACCCAGTACTTC. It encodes CASSLVGGRVQETQYF.

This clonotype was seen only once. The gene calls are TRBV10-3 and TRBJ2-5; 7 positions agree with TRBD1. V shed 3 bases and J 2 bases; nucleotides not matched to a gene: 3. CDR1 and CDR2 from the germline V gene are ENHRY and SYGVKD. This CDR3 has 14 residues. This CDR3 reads CAISDRDRQETQYF. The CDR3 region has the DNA TGTGCCATCAGTGACAGGGACAGACAAGAGACCCAGTACTTC.

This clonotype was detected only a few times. The CDR3 is CASSPQGAAADEQYF. The CDR3 nucleotides read TGCGCCAGCAGCCCCCAGGGGGCCGCCGCCGACGAGCAGTACTTC. The rearrangement links TRBV4-1 to TRBJ2-7, with 8 bases matching TRBD1. CDR1 is MGHRA and CDR2 is YSYEKL in the germline V gene. V lost 4 bases, J lost 5 bases, and 10 bases stayed unmatched. This CDR3 comprises 15 residues.

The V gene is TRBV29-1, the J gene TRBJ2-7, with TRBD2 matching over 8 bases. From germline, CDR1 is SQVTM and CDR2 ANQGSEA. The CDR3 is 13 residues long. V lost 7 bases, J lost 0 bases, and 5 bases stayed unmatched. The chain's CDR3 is CSAQSGSSYEQYF. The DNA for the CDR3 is TGCAGCGCCCAGAGCGGGAGCTCCTACGAGCAGTACTTC.

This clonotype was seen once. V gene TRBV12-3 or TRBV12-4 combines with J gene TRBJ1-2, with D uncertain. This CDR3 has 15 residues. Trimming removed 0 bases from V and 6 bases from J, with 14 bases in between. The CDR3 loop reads CASSLAYMVGDGYTF. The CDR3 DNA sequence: TGTGCCAGCAGTTTAGCCTACATGGTCGGGGATGGCTACACCTTC.

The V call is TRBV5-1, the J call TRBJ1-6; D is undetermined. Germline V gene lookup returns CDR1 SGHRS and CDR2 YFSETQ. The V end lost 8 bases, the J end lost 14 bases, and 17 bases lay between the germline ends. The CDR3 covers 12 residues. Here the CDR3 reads CARSLHNQALHF. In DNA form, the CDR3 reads TGCGCCAGAAGCCTTCACAACCAGGCCCTCCACTTT.

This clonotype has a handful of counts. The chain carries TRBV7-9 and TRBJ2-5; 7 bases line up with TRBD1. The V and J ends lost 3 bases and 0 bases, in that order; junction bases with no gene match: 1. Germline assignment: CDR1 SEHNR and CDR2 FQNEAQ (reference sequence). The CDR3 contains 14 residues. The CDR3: CASSFGQDQETQYF. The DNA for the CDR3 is TGTGCCAGCAGCTTTGGACAGGACCAAGAGACCCAGTACTTC.

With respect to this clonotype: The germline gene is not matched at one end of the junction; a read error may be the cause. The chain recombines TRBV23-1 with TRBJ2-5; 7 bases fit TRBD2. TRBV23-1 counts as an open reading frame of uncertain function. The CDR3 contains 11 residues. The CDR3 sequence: CASSQSEPGGF. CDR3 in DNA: TGCGCCAGCAGTCAATCGGAGCCCGGGGGGTTC.

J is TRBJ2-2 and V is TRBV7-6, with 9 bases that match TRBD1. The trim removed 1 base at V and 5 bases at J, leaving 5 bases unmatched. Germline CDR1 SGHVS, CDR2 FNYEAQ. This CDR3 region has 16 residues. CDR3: CASSLERDRVTGELFF. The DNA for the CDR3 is TGTGCCAGCAGCTTAGAGAGGGACAGGGTAACCGGGGAGCTGTTTTTT.

CDR3 amino acids: CASSYSLAASTDTQYF. CDR3 bases: TGTGCCAGCAGTTACTCACTAGCGGCTAGCACAGATACGCAGTATTTT. The rearrangement joins TRBV6-5 to TRBJ2-3; 8 bases map to TRBD2. From germline, CDR1 is MNHEY and CDR2 SVGAGI. J was trimmed by 0 bases and V by 0 bases; bases with no gene match: 2. This CDR3 is built from 16 residues.

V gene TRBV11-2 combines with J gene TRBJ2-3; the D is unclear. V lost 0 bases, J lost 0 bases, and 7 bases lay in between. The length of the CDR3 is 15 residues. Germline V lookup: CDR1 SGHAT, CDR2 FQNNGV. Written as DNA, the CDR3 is TGTGCCAGCAGCTTAGAGCGCCTGAGCACAGATACGCAGTATTTT. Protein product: CASSLERLSTDTQYF.

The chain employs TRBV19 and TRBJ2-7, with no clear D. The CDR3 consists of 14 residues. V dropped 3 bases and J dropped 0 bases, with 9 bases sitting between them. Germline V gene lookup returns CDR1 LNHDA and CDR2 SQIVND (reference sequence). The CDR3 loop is CASSIWGTSYEQYF. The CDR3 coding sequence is TGTGCCAGTAGTATCTGGGGAACCTCCTACGAGCAGTACTTC.

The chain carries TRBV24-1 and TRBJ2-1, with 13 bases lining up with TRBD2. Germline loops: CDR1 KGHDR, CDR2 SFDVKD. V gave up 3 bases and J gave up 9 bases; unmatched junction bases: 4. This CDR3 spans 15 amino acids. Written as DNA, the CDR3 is TGTGCCACCAGTGATCGACGACTAGCGGGAGGTGAGCAGTTCTTC. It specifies CATSDRRLAGGEQFF.

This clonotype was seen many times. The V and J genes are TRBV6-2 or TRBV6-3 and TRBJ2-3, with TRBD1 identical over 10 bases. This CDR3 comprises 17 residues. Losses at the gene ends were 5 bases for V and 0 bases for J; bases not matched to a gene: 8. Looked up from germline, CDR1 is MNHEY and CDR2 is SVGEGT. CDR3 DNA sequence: TGTGCCAGCAGTAGGCTGGGACAGGGGACTAGCACAGATACGCAGTATTTT. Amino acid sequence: CASSRLGQGTSTDTQYF.

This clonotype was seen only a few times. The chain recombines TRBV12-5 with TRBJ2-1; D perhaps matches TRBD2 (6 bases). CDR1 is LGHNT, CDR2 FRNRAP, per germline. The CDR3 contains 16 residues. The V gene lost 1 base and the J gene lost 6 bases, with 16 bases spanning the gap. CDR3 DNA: TGTGCTAGTGGTTTGGGGGAGGACTGGGGTTTCAATGAGCAGTTCTTC. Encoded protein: CASGLGEDWGFNEQFF.